One and the same sample provided the 29 T cell receptor beta chains below, sequenced in a study of blood T cell repertoires in COVID-19. Measured with immunoSEQ multiplex PCR; TCRdb has only the in-frame clones, and not every one. The sample has tens of thousands of clones; roughly 80% are singletons. Sequencing input: peripheral blood. These receptors were taken from an older man with active or convalescent COVID-19.

V and J are TRBV5-5 and TRBJ1-3; maybe TRBD1 (5 bases). Germline lookup yields CDR1 SGHKS and CDR2 YYEKEE (reference sequence). Trimming left V 0 bases short and J 0 bases short, with 13 bases between. The CDR3 is 17 amino acids. This chain's CDR3 is CASSLGDSAFSGNTIYF. The CDR3 bases are TGTGCCAGCAGCTTGGGAGACAGCGCTTTCTCTGGAAACACCATATATTTT. Combining the CDR3 with reference TRBV5-5 and TRBJ1-3 gives the whole variable domain DAGVTQSPTHLIKTRGQQVTLRCSPISGHKSVSWYQQVLGQGPQFIFQYYEKEERGRGNFPDRFSARQFPNYSSELNVNALLLGDSALYLCASSLGDSAFSGNTIYFGEGSWLTVV.

The V call is TRBV6-1, the J call TRBJ1-5; 10 nucleotides match TRBD1. CDR3 length: 18 residues. The germline CDR1 and CDR2 sequences are MNHNS and SASEGT. The V segment lost 3 bases and the J segment 0 bases; nucleotides outside the gene matches: 8. The CDR3 coding sequence is TGTGCCAGCAGTGAGAGGACAGGGGGTGTTAATAGCAATCAGCCCCAGCATTTT. Encoded protein: CASSERTGGVNSNQPQHF.

This clone has just one count. The chain is built from TRBV30 and TRBJ2-1; 7 nucleotides match TRBD1. Germline V gives CDR1 GTSNPN, CDR2 SVGIG (reference sequence). V was clipped by 3 bases and J by 7 bases; unmatched bases: 3. The CDR3 contains 12 residues. CDR3 sequence: CAWSETGNEQFF. CDR3 in DNA: TGTGCCTGGAGCGAGACAGGGAATGAGCAGTTCTTC. Drawing the rest from reference TRBV30 and TRBJ2-1, the complete variable domain is SQTIHQWPATLVQPVGSPLSLECTVEGTSNPNLYWYRQAAGRGLQLLFYSVGIGQISSEVPQNLSASRPQDRQFILSSKKLLLSDSGFYLCAWSETGNEQFFGPGTRLTVL.

V gene TRBV6-6 combines with J gene TRBJ2-3, with 7 bases that match TRBD1. Looked up from germline, CDR1 is MNHNY and CDR2 is SVGAGI (reference sequence). The CDR3 is 14 residues long. The V and J ends lost 5 bases and 1 base, in that order; junction bases with no gene match: 3. For the CDR3, the DNA is TGTGCCAGCAGTCCTGGACAGGGCACAGATACGCAGTATTTT. Translating gives CASSPGQGTDTQYF.

This chain joins TRBV19 and TRBJ1-2; 9 nucleotides align to TRBD1. This CDR3 spans 17 amino acids. V lost 6 bases to trimming and J lost 8 bases; unmatched junction nucleotides: 19. Germline CDR1 LNHDA, CDR2 SQIVND (reference sequence). The CDR3 spells CASRIPTFWDRASGYTF. The CDR3 region has the DNA TGTGCCAGTAGGATCCCCACTTTTTGGGACAGGGCGTCCGGCTACACCTTC.

J is TRBJ2-1 and V is TRBV23-1; 7 nucleotides match TRBD1. TRBV23-1 is an ORF, and what it does is uncertain. This CDR3 has 17 amino acids. V trimming: 4 bases; J trimming: 2 bases; junction bases outside the gene matches: 11. The CDR3 sequence: CASSLPGGTDTYNEQFF. CDR3 in DNA: TGCGCCAGCAGTCTTCCTGGTGGGACAGATACCTACAATGAGCAGTTCTTC.

This clone was recorded a few times. V and J are TRBV6-6 and TRBJ1-4; 8 bases are a match to TRBD1. The CDR3 extends over 18 amino acids. CDR1 and CDR2 from the germline V gene are MNHNY and SVGAGI (reference sequence). V trimming: 8 bases; J trimming: 0 bases; junction bases outside the gene matches: 14. The CDR3: CASRPAVDRAATNEKLFF. Here the CDR3 DNA reads TGTGCCAGCCGTCCTGCGGTGGACAGGGCTGCAACTAATGAAAAACTGTTTTTT.

V usage is TRBV20-1 and J usage is TRBJ1-5, with D unresolved. CDR1 DFQATT and CDR2 SNEGSKA come from the germline V gene (reference sequence). The CDR3 extends over 13 amino acids. V lost 3 bases and J 5 bases, leaving 11 bases between the germline ends. The CDR3 protein is CSASSTGYQPQHF. The CDR3 DNA reads as TGCAGTGCTAGTTCGACGGGGTATCAGCCCCAGCATTTT.

This clone occurred a few times. The genes are TRBV19 and TRBJ1-1, with a possible D match to TRBD1 (6 bases). The CDR3 consists of 16 residues. Between the trimmed V and J ends, which lost 5 bases and 3 bases, there was a span of 19 bases. The V gene's germline CDR1 is LNHDA and CDR2 SQIVND (reference sequence). The CDR3 DNA follows: TGTGCCAGTAGTCCGCCCCGGTGGGGGGGCGACACTGAAGCTTTCTTT. Amino acid sequence: CASSPPRWGGDTEAFF.

This chain uses TRBV6-5 with TRBJ1-1; the D is unclear. CDR1 MNHEY and CDR2 SVGAGI come from the germline V gene. This CDR3 has 13 amino acids. With 2 bases removed from V and 1 base from J, the gap between germline ends came to 5 bases. The CDR3 region has the DNA TGTGCCAGCAGTTACCGACAGAACACTGAAGCTTTCTTT. Residues: CASSYRQNTEAFF.

This clone has a handful of counts. This chain links TRBV7-2 with TRBJ1-1; a possible D gene is TRBD1 (6 bases). CDR3 length: 15 residues. Between the trimmed V and J ends, which lost 0 bases and 6 bases, there was a span of 14 bases. Germline V lookup: CDR1 SGHTA, CDR2 FQGNSA. The CDR3: CASSLAKGVFAEAFF. In nucleotides, the CDR3 is TGTGCCAGCAGCTTAGCCAAGGGGGTATTCGCTGAAGCTTTCTTT.

This rearrangement joins TRBV28 to TRBJ2-1, with D perhaps matching TRBD2 (5 bases). The ends were cut back, 8 bases at V and 3 bases at J, with 14 bases in the middle. Per the germline V gene, CDR1 is MDHEN and CDR2 is SYDVKM. The CDR3 contains 14 residues. In nucleotides, the CDR3 is TGTGCCAGCGAGGGTGGTGGGCACTACAATGAGCAGTTCTTC. Translated, it gives CASEGGGHYNEQFF.

V usage is TRBV9 and J usage is TRBJ2-3; TRBD2 might be the D (6 bases). Germline V lookup: CDR1 SGDLS, CDR2 YYNGEE. This CDR3 region has 14 residues. V gave up 3 bases and J gave up 3 bases, with 11 bases separating them. CDR3 sequence reads: CASSASTRTDTQYF. The CDR3 region has the DNA TGTGCCAGCAGCGCCTCGACTAGGACAGATACGCAGTATTTT. Looking up the rest from reference TRBV9 and TRBJ2-3 gives the full variable domain: DSGVTQTPKHLITATGQRVTLRCSPRSGDLSVYWYQQSLDQGLQFLIQYYNGEERAKGNILERFSAQQFPDLHSELNLSSLELGDSALYFCASSASTRTDTQYFGPGTRLTVL.

The rearrangement uses TRBV3-1 (or the pseudogene TRBV3-2) and TRBJ2-1; maybe TRBD1 (6 bases). This CDR3 region has 15 residues. Trimming took 1 base from V and 12 from J, leaving 19 bases between them. In germline, CDR1 is LGHDT, CDR2 YNNKEL (reference sequence). The CDR3 nucleotides are TGTGCCAGCAGCCAAGGGGGAGCAGGGGAGAGGGTGCAGTTCTTC. It translates to CASSQGGAGERVQFF.

This chain links TRBV7-5 with TRBJ1-1. TRBV7-5 represents a pseudogene. The CDR3 consists of 15 residues. The CDR3 here is CVRSYPRGLYTEAFF. CDR3 in DNA: TGTGTCAGAAGCTACCCAAGGGGACTTTACACTGAAGCTTTCTTT.

The J gene is TRBJ2-7, the V gene TRBV3-1 (or the pseudogene TRBV3-2), with D perhaps matching TRBD1 (6 bases). V was cut by 0 bases and J by 4 bases, with 10 bases left in between. The germline gives CDR1 LGHDT, CDR2 YNNKEL (reference sequence). The CDR3 has 14 amino acids. CDR3 sequence: CASSQDPTGYEQYF. The CDR3 bases are TGTGCCAGCAGCCAAGATCCGACAGGATACGAGCAGTACTTC.

This clone was observed once. The CDR3 here is CASSFWGGVGYEQYF. In nucleotides, the CDR3 is TGTGCCAGCAGCTTCTGGGGAGGGGTCGGGTACGAGCAGTACTTC. V gene TRBV5-6 combines with J gene TRBJ2-7; 7 bases align to TRBD2. CDR3 length equals 15 residues. CDR1 is SGHDT, CDR2 YYEEEE, per germline. Trimming cost V 2 bases and J 4 bases; bases outside gene matches: 9.

The rearrangement uses TRBV10-3 and TRBJ2-6; 11 nucleotides line up with TRBD2. The germline CDR1 and CDR2 sequences are ENHRY and SYGVKD. The CDR3 has 17 amino acids. The V segment lost 6 bases and the J segment 0 bases; nucleotides outside the gene matches: 4. This chain's CDR3 is CAIRNSGGASGANVLTF. The CDR3 nucleotides read TGTGCCATCAGGAATAGCGGGGGGGCCTCTGGGGCCAACGTCCTGACTTTC.

Only a few counts were recorded for this clone. The V gene is TRBV6-1, the J gene TRBJ2-1; TRBD2 might be the D (6 bases). V was pared by 4 bases and J by 7 bases, with 23 bases between. CDR1 and CDR2 (germline): MNHNS, SASEGT. The CDR3 consists of 17 residues. The chain's CDR3 is CASSAAGGAAFVNEQFF. In nucleotides, the CDR3 is TGTGCCAGCAGTGCAGCCGGAGGGGCGGCCTTTGTGAATGAGCAGTTCTTC.

The chain uses TRBV18 and TRBJ2-7, with no clear D. The CDR3 totals 14 residues. Germline CDR1 reads KGHSH; CDR2 reads LQKENI. The V gene lost 3 bases and the J gene lost 2 bases, with 11 bases spanning the gap. CDR3 sequence reads: CASSPLPGAYEQYF. The CDR3 DNA reads TGTGCCAGCTCACCCCTGCCGGGTGCCTACGAGCAGTACTTC.

This rearrangement joins TRBV20-1 to TRBJ1-2; tentatively, D is TRBD1 (6 bases). V was pared by 7 bases and J by 3 bases, with 9 bases between. Looked up from germline, CDR1 is DFQATT and CDR2 is SNEGSKA (reference sequence). The CDR3 covers 11 residues. CDR3 loop: CSVPGDYGYTF. The CDR3 DNA sequence: TGCAGTGTACCAGGGGACTATGGCTACACCTTC.

The gene calls are TRBV5-4 and TRBJ1-3, with D possibly matching TRBD1 (5 bases). In germline, CDR1 is SGHNT, CDR2 YYREEE (reference sequence). CDR3 length: 17 residues. Trimming stripped 2 bases from V and 0 bases from J, with 15 bases between. CDR3 in DNA: TGTGCCAGCAGCTTAGGGGCGGGACGGAGCTCTGGAAACACCATATATTTT. Amino acids: CASSLGAGRSSGNTIYF.

V gene TRBV5-4 combines with J gene TRBJ1-2, with 10 bases aligning to TRBD1. Germline CDR1 is SGHNT and CDR2 is YYREEE (reference sequence). The CDR3 loop spans 14 amino acids. V was pared by 0 bases and J by 8 bases, with 4 bases of the junction left unmatched. DNA for the CDR3: TGTGCCAGCAGCTTGGCCGGGACAGGGGTCGGCTACACCTTC. Translating gives CASSLAGTGVGYTF.

The chain uses TRBV4-3 and TRBJ1-1; D not resolved. The CDR3 is 16 residues long. Germline CDR1 reads LGHNA; CDR2 reads YSLEER. V lost 0 bases, J lost 1 base, and 12 bases lay in between. CDR3 sequence reads: CASSQDLTEPNTEAFF. DNA for the CDR3: TGCGCCAGCAGCCAAGATCTAACAGAACCGAACACTGAAGCTTTCTTT.

The V gene is TRBV18, the J gene TRBJ2-3, with no clear D. The germline gives CDR1 KGHSH, CDR2 LQKENI. Trimming took 6 bases from V and 6 from J, leaving 16 bases between them. This CDR3 spans 14 amino acids. Written as DNA, the CDR3 is TGTGCCAGCTCGCTCTCCTCATCCGGGGATACGCAGTATTTT. It translates to CASSLSSSGDTQYF.

This chain uses TRBV11-2 with TRBJ2-3; 7 bases match TRBD1. CDR1 SGHAT and CDR2 FQNNGV come from the germline V gene. The CDR3 sequence is 19 residues long. The V and J ends lost 5 bases and 0 bases, in that order; junction bases with no gene match: 17. The DNA of the CDR3 is TGTGCCAGCAGCCGAAGGGACAGAACAGGACTTTTTAGCACAGATACGCAGTATTTT. The encoded protein is CASSRRDRTGLFSTDTQYF. Drawing the rest from reference TRBV11-2 and TRBJ2-3, the complete variable domain is EAGVAQSPRYKIIEKRQSVAFWCNPISGHATLYWYQQILGQGPKLLIQFQNNGVVDDSQLPKDRFSAERLKGVDSTLKIQPAKLEDSAVYLCASSRRDRTGLFSTDTQYFGPGTRLTVL.

This chain connects TRBV6-2 or TRBV6-3 to TRBJ2-7, with 10 bases matching TRBD2. Germline CDR1 is MNHEY and CDR2 is SVGEGT. V lost 9 bases, J lost 0 bases, and 5 bases stayed unmatched. The CDR3 is made up of 14 amino acids. CDR3 residues: CASGPSGGSYEQYF. DNA for the CDR3: TGTGCCAGTGGCCCTAGCGGGGGCTCCTACGAGCAGTACTTC.

V is TRBV23-1 and J is TRBJ1-5; a possible D gene is TRBD1 (6 bases). TRBV23-1 counts as an open reading frame of uncertain function. CDR3 length: 16 residues. V lost 4 bases to trimming and J lost 5 bases, with 18 bases between them. The CDR3 protein is CASSPVAGALDQPQHF. DNA of the CDR3: TGCGCCAGCAGTCCCGTGGCAGGGGCCCTCGATCAGCCCCAGCATTTT.

The gene calls are TRBV5-1 and TRBJ1-6; D perhaps matches TRBD1 (5 bases). CDR1 is SGHRS and CDR2 is YFSETQ in the germline V gene. This CDR3 comprises 13 residues. V was pared by 3 bases and J by 7 bases, with 8 bases between. CDR3 in amino acids: CASSSNRNSPLHF. The CDR3 DNA reads as TGCGCCAGCAGCTCAAACAGGAATTCACCCCTCCACTTT.